Given below is one T cell receptor (beta chain) in context. Germline V CDR1 and CDR2: SGHAT, FQDESV (reference sequence). The CDR3 sequence is 15 residues long. Trimming removed 6 bases at V and 1 base at J, with 15 bases between. Clones were read by immunoSEQ multiplex PCR, and TCRdb kept only the in-frame ones, dropping some. This table holds around 150,000 clones, around 90% found once. The source of the sample is a study of blood T cell repertoires in COVID-19. Sample: peripheral blood. The chain joins TRBV11-1 to TRBJ1-2; no definite D call. The source of this sequence is an older woman with active or convalescent COVID-19. The CDR3 loop is CASRHHGLDNYGYTF. The CDR3 DNA is TGTGCCAGCAGACACCATGGTCTCGATAACTATGGCTACACCTTC.